The rows below give T cell receptor beta chains drawn from one sample of a study of PD-L1 blockade in urothelial cancer. The repertoire was sequenced with immunoSEQ multiplex PCR; TCRdb's copy has only in-frame clones and lacks some. The sample contains some 74,000 clones, around 81% of which appear only once. The sequencing used PBMCs, collected around atezolizumab (anti-PD-L1) treatment. These receptors all stem from a man aged 35 to 55 with urothelial cancer. Both conserved end residues are part of each CDR3. Each record gives: J gene, clone size, D gene, V gene, CDR3 protein. D genes are given only for firm matches. Part of the rows lack a size; the others show once, few, many or a class for expanded clones.

TRBJ1-1 few TRBD1 TRBV29-1 CSAGTGGTEAFF
TRBJ2-4 NA NA TRBV7-9 CASSPPAWRPGNIQYF
TRBJ1-4 NA NA TRBV6-5 CASSGGQLVNEKLFF
TRBJ2-7 NA TRBD1 TRBV10-1 CASSRDRDEQYF
TRBJ1-2 NA NA TRBV30 CAWARFPRANGYTF
TRBJ2-7 once TRBD2 TRBV7-2 CASSPQAGAPYEQYF
TRBJ2-3 NA TRBD1 TRBV18 CASTGTGGTDTQYF
TRBJ2-7 NA TRBD1 TRBV27 CASRKGQTYEQYF
TRBJ2-7 NA NA TRBV5-5 CASSQPGHRYEQYF
TRBJ2-7 few TRBD1 TRBV19 CASRNRGVESYEQYF
TRBJ1-2 NA NA TRBV28 CASSPGVGNYGYTF
TRBJ1-4 NA TRBD1 TRBV9 CASSVAAGGIGNEKLFF
TRBJ2-3 NA TRBD1 TRBV5-6 CASSLNAGGGTDTQYF
TRBJ1-5 NA NA TRBV4-3 CASSQSRQSQPQHF
TRBJ2-2 NA NA TRBV11-3 CASSPGTDTGELFF
TRBJ1-1 NA NA TRBV28 CASTLEGRETEAFF
TRBJ2-1 few NA TRBV9 CASSPRTREGFHNEQFF
TRBJ1-2 NA NA TRBV27 CASSPRDTYGYTF
TRBJ2-4 NA NA TRBV29-1 CSVGEGKNIQYF
TRBJ2-3 once NA TRBV4-3 CASSRSQRASTDTQYF
TRBJ2-7 NA TRBD1 TRBV2 CASRNRDRHYEQYF
TRBJ2-7 NA TRBD2 TRBV14 CASSQTGLAHEQYF